This T cell receptor beta chain was identified during a study of blood T cell repertoires in COVID-19. CDR1 and CDR2 from the germline V gene are SEHNR and FQNEAQ (reference sequence). The CDR3 totals 14 residues. The J segment lost 1 base and the V segment lost 5 bases, leaving 2 bases of the junction unmatched. As handled by the study authors: Estimation of nucleated cell counts relied on the amplification of reference gene primers. Repertoires were generated with immunoSEQ multiplex PCR, while TCRdb's copy carries only in-frame clones and drops some. The D gene and trimming were derived from the DNA, and the V and J assignments and clone size from that table. The table has 90,000 to 100,000 clones, approximately 84% seen once.

The sequencing input was peripheral blood. The clonotype comes from a man in his sixties with acute or convalescent COVID-19. The gene calls are TRBV7-9 and TRBJ1-1; 9 positions match TRBD1. The DNA for the CDR3 is TGTGCCAGCAGCACGGGACAGGGGAACACTGAAGCTTTCTTT. Translating it yields CASSTGQGNTEAFF.